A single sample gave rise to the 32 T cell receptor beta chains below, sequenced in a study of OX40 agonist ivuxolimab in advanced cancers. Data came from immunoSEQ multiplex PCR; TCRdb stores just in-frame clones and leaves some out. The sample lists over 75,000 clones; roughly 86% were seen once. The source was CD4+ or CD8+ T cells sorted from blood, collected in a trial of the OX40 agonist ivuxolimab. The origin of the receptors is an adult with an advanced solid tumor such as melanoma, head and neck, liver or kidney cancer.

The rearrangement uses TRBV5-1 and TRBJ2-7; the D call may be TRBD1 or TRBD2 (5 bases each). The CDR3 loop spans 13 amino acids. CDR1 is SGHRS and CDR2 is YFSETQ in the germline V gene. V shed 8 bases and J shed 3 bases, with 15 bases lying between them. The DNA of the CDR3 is TGCGCCAGTAGCCGGGACGCCAACTACGAGCAGTACGTC. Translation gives CASSRDANYEQYV.

The CDR3 loop is CASSSLGGQDEKLFF. CDR3 nucleotide sequence: TGTGCCAGCAGTTCTCTTGGGGGACAGGATGAAAAACTGTTTTTT. The J gene is TRBJ1-4, the V gene TRBV28, with 8 bases that match TRBD1. V shed 4 bases and J 6 bases; nucleotides not matched to a gene: 7. CDR3 size: 15 residues. CDR1 and CDR2 (germline): MDHEN, SYDVKM. The full variable domain, in which reference TRBV28 and TRBJ1-4 provide the parts outside the CDR3, is DVKVTQSSRYLVKRTGEKVFLECVQDMDHENMFWYRQDPGLGLRLIYFSYDVKMKEKGDIPEGYSVSREKKERFSLILESASTNQTSMYLCASSSLGGQDEKLFFGSGTQLSVL.

The CDR3 protein is CASSPTRSNEYTEAFF. CDR3 coding DNA: TGTGCCAGCTCACCTACCCGGTCAAACGAATACACTGAAGCTTTCTTT. The chain recombines TRBV18 with TRBJ1-1; D remains unclear. Germline V lookup: CDR1 KGHSH, CDR2 LQKENI. V lost 3 bases and J 3 bases, leaving 17 bases between the germline ends. The CDR3 has 16 amino acids.

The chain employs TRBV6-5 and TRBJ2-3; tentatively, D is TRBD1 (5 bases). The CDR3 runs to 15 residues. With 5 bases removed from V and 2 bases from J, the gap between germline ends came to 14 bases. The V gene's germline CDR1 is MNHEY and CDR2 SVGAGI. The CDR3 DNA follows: TGTGCCAGCAGTCGGCTGACAGAGACCACAGATACGCAGTATTTT. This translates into CASSRLTETTDTQYF.

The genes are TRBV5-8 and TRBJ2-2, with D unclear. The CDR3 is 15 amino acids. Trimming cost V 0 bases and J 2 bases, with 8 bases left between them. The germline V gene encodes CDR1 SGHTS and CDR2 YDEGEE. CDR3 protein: CASSLGSPNTGELFF. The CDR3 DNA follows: TGTGCCAGCAGCTTGGGGAGCCCTAACACCGGGGAGCTGTTTTTT.

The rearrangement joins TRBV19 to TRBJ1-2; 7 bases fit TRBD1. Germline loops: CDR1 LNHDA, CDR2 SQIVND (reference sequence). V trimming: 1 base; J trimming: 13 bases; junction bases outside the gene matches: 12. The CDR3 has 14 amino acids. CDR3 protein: CASSIAHPDRISTF. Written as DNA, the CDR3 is TGTGCCAGTAGTATAGCCCACCCGGACAGGATATCCACCTTC.

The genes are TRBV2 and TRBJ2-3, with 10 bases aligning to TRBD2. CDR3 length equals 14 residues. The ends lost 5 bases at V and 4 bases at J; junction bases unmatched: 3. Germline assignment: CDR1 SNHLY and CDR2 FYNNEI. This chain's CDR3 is CASSRLAGADTQYF. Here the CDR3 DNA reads TGTGCCAGCAGTCGGCTAGCGGGAGCAGATACGCAGTATTTT.

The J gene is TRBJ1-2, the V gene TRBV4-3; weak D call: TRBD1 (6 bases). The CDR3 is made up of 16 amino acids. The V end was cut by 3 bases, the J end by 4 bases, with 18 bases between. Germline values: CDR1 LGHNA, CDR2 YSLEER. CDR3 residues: CASSHPAGEPIYGYTF. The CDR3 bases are TGCGCCAGCAGCCACCCCGCAGGGGAGCCGATCTATGGCTACACCTTC.

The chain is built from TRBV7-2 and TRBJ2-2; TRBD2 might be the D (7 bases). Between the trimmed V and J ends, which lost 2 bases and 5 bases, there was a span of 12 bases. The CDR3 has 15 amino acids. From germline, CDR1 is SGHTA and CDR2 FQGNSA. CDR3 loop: CASSLNRGGTGELFF. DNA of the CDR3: TGTGCCAGCAGCTTAAATAGGGGGGGGACCGGGGAGCTGTTTTTT.

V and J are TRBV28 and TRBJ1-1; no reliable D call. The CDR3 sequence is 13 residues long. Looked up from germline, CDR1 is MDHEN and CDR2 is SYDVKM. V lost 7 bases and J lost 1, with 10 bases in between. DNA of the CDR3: TGTGCCAGCAACCCAGGAGGGAACACTGAAGCTTTCTTT. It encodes CASNPGGNTEAFF.

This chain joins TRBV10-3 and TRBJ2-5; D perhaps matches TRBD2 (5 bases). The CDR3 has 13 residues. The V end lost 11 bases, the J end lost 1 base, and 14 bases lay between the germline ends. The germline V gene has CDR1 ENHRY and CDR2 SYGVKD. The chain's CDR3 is CAARGGSQETQYF. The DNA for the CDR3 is TGTGCCGCCAGAGGAGGTTCCCAAGAGACCCAGTACTTC.

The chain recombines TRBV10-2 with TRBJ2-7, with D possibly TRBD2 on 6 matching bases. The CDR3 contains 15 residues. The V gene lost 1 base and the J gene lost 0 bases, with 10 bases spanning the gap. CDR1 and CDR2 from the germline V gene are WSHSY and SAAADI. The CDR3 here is CASSEWSGLSYEQYV. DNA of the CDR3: TGCGCCAGCAGTGAGTGGAGCGGGCTCTCCTACGAGCAGTACGTC.

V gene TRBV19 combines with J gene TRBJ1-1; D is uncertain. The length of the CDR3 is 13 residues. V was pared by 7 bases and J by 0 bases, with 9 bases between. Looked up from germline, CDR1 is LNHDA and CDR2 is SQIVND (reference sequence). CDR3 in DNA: TGTGCCAGTAACGGTTTCGTGAACACTGAAGCTTTCTTT. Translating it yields CASNGFVNTEAFF.

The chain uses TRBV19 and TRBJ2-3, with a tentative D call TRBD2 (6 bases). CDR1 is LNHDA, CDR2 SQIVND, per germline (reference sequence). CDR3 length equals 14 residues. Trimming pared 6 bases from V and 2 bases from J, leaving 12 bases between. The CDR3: CASRTGLNTDTQYF. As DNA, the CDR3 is TGTGCCAGTAGGACGGGACTGAACACAGATACGCAGTATTTT.

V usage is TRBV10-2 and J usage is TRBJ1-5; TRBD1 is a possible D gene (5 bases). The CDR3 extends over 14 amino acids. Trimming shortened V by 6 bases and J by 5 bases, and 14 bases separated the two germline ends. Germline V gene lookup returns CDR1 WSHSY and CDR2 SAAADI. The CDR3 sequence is CASRVRDPDQPQHF. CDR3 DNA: TGCGCCAGCAGAGTGCGGGACCCGGATCAGCCCCAGCATTTT.

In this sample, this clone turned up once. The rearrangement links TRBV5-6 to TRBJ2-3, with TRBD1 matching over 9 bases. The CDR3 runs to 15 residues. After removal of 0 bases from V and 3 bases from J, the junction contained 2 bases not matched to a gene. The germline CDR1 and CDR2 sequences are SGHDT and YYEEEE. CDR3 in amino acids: CASSLVGQGTDTQYF. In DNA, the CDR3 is TGTGCCAGCAGCTTGGTGGGACAGGGTACAGATACGCAGTATTTT.

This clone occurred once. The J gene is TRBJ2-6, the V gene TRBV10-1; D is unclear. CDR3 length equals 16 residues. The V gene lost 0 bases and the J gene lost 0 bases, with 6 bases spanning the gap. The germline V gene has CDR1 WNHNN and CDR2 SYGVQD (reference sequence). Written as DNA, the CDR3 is TGCGCCAGCAGTGAGTCGGGCAGCTCTGGGGCCAACGTCCTGACTTTC. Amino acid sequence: CASSESGSSGANVLTF.

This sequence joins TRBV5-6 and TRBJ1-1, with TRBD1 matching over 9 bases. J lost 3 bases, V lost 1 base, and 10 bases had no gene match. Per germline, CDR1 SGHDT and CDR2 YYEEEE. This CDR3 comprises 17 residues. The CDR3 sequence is CASSLLGQGSLDTEAFF. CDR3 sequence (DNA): TGTGCCAGCAGCTTGCTGGGACAGGGTAGTTTAGACACTGAAGCTTTCTTT.

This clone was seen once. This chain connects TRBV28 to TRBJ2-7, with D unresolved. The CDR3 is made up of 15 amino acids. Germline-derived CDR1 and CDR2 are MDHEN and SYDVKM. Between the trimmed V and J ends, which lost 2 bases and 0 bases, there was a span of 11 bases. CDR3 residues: CASSLGQFSSYEQYF. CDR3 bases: TGTGCCAGCAGTTTAGGCCAGTTCAGCTCCTACGAGCAGTACTTC.

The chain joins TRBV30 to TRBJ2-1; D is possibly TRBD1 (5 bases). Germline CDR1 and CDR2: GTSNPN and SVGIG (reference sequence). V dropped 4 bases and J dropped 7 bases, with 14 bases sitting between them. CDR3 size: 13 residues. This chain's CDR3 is CAWTFWGQNEQFF. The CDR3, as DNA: TGTGCCTGGACCTTCTGGGGCCAAAATGAGCAGTTCTTC.

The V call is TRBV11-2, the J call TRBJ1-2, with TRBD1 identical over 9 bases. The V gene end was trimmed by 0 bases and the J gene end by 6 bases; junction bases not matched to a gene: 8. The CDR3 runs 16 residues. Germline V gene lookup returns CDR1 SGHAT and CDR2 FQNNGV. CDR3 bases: TGTGCCAGCAGCTTAGACGTTTGGACAGGGGAGAATGGCTACACCTTC. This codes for CASSLDVWTGENGYTF.

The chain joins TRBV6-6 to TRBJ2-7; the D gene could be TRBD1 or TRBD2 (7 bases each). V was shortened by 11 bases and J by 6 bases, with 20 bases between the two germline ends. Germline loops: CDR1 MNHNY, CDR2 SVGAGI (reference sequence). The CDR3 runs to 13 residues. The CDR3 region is CAEKNRGGREQYF. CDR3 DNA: TGTGCCGAAAAGAACAGGGGAGGGCGCGAGCAGTACTTC.

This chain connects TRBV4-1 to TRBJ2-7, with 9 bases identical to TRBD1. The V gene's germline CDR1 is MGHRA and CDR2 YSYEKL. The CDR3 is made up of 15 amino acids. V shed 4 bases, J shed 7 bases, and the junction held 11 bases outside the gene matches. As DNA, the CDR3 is TGCGCCAGCAGCCGAACCGGGACAGGGACTTCGGAGCAGTACTTC. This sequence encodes CASSRTGTGTSEQYF.

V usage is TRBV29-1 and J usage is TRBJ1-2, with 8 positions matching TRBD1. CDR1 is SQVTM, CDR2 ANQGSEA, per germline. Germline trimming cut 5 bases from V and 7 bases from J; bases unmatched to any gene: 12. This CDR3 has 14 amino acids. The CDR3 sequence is CSVRGAGGAGGYTF. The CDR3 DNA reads TGCAGCGTTAGGGGGGCAGGGGGCGCCGGTGGCTACACCTTC.

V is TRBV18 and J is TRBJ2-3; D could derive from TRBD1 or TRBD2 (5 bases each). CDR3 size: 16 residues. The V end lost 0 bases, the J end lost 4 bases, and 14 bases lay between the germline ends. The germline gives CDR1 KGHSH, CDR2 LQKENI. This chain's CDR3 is CASSPPVRGEADTQYF. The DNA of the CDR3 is TGTGCCAGCTCACCACCGGTGAGAGGGGAAGCAGATACGCAGTATTTT. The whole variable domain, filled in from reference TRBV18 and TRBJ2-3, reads NAGVMQNPRHLVRRRGQEARLRCSPMKGHSHVYWYRQLPEEGLKFMVYLQKENIIDESGMPKERFSAEFPKEGPSILRIQQVVRGDSAAYFCASSPPVRGEADTQYFGPGTRLTVL.

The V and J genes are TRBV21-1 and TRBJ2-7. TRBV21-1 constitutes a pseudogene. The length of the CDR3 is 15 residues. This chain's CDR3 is CASSNFKGLLYEQYF. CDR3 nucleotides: TGTGCCAGCAGCAATTTTAAGGGTTTACTCTACGAGCAGTACTTC.

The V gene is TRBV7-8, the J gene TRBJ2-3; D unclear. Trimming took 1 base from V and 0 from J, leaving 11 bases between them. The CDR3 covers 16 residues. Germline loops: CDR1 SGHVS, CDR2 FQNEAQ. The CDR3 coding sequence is TGTGCCAGCAGCTTAGATTCAGGATCTAGCACAGATACGCAGTATTTT. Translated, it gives CASSLDSGSSTDTQYF.

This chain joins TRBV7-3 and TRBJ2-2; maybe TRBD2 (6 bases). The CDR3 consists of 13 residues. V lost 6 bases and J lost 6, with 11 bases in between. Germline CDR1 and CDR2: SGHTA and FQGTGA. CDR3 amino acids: CASRPGVPGELFF. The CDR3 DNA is TGTGCCAGCAGGCCGGGAGTTCCCGGGGAGCTGTTTTTT.

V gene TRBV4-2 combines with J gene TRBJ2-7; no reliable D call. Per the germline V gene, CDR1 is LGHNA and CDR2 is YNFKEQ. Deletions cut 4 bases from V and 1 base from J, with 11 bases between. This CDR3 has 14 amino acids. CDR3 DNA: TGTGCCAGCAGCCTAGCAATCGGGTCCTACGAGCAGTACTTC. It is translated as CASSLAIGSYEQYF.

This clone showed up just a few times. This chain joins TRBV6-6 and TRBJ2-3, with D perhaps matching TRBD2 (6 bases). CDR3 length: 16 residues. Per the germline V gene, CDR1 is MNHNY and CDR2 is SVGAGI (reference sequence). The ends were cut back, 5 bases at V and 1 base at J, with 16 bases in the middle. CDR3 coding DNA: TGTGCCAGCAGTCTAACCCCTAGCGCCGGCACAGATACGCAGTATTTT. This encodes CASSLTPSAGTDTQYF.

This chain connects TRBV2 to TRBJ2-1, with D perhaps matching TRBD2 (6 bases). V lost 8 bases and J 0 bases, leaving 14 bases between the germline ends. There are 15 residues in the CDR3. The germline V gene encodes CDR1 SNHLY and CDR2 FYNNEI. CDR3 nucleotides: TGTGCCAGCGTAGATAGCGGACCCTCCTACAATGAGCAGTTCTTC. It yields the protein CASVDSGPSYNEQFF.

CDR3 loop: CASSRGLALKNEQFF. The CDR3 region has the DNA TGTGCCAGCAGCCGGGGACTAGCTCTGAAAAATGAGCAGTTCTTC. V and J are TRBV9 and TRBJ2-1, with 9 bases aligning to TRBD2. V was pared by 4 bases and J by 7 bases, with 9 bases of the junction left unmatched. CDR3 length: 15 residues. Per germline, CDR1 SGDLS and CDR2 YYNGEE.